This is a list of T cell receptor beta chains from one sample in a study of T cell responses to AZD1222 COVID-19 vaccine. Produced via immunoSEQ multiplex PCR; TCRdb's table is partial and in-frame only. The sample carries tens of thousands of clones, 75% to 90% recorded once. The source material was peripheral blood, sampled 28 days after the second AZD1222 dose. Receptors originate from an adult who received the AZD1222 COVID-19 vaccine. The CDR3 runs from the conserved cysteine through the conserved F or W. D genes are given only for firm matches. Size is omitted from some rows. Given values are once, few, many or a class for expanded clones.

clone_size j_call v_call d_call cdr3_nt cdr3_aa
NA TRBJ2-3 TRBV10-3 NA TGTGCCATCAGTGAGTCGAGTACCGGGGGTACGCAGTATTTT CAISESSTGGTQYF
NA TRBJ2-1 TRBV7-9 NA TGTGCCAGCAGCTTAGGTAAATCCTACAATGAGCAGTTCTTC CASSLGKSYNEQFF
NA TRBJ1-3 TRBV6-5 NA TGTGCCAGCAGCGGGACACCCTCTGGAAACACCATATATTTT CASSGTPSGNTIYF
NA TRBJ2-1 TRBV19 TRBD1 TGTGCCAGTAGTGTACAGGGGCCGGCATACAATGAGCAGTTCTTC CASSVQGPAYNEQFF
once TRBJ2-1 TRBV11-1 TRBD1 TGTGCCAGCAGCGGACGGGACAGTCTCTACAATGAGCAGTTCTTC CASSGRDSLYNEQFF
NA TRBJ1-2 TRBV11-1 NA TGTGCCAGCAGCCCTACAGGGAGCTATGGCTACACCTTC CASSPTGSYGYTF
NA TRBJ2-3 TRBV19 NA TGTGCCAGTAGGAACAGGAGGGGTAGCACAGATACGCAGTATTTT CASRNRRGSTDTQYF
NA TRBJ2-1 TRBV9 NA TGTGCCAGCAGCGGAGTTGGGGAGAACGAGCAGTTCTTC CASSGVGENEQFF
NA TRBJ1-2 TRBV6-2/TRBV6-3 NA TGTGCCAGCAGTTACCCCGCGGCCGGTGGCTACACCTTC CASSYPAAGGYTF
NA TRBJ2-5 TRBV3-1/TRBV3-2 NA TGTGCCAGCAGCCGCCCAACCTACCCGGAGGCCCAGTACTTC CASSRPTYPEAQYF
NA TRBJ1-6 TRBV10-2 TRBD1 TGCGCCAGCAGACCCAGGACAGGGGCCTCCTATAATTCACCCCTCCACTTT CASRPRTGASYNSPLHF
NA TRBJ1-2 TRBV3-1/TRBV3-2 NA TGTGCCAGCAGCCAAGATCTGGGGAATTATGGCTACACCTTC CASSQDLGNYGYTF
NA TRBJ2-1 TRBV6-4 TRBD2 TGTGCCAGCAGTGACTCGACGGACAGGACTCGTAGGACTAGCGGGAGAGGGAATGAGCAGTTCTTC CASSDSTDRTRRTSGRGNEQFF
NA TRBJ2-6 TRBV2 NA TGTGCCAGCGGCAGGGGGGATGGGGCCAACGTCCTGACTTTC CASGRGDGANVLTF
NA TRBJ1-1 TRBV6-5 NA TGTGCCAGCAGTTACTCAGGGCCCGCTTTCTTT CASSYSGPAFF
NA TRBJ2-3 TRBV5-1 TRBD1 TGCGCCAGCAGCTTGGGCGGACAGGCCCAAGGTACGCAGTATTTT CASSLGGQAQGTQYF
NA TRBJ1-1 TRBV4-2 NA TGTGCCAGCAGCCAAGTGCTGGGACGGGTCGACACTGAAGCTTTCTTT CASSQVLGRVDTEAFF
NA TRBJ2-1 TRBV7-3 TRBD2 TGTGCCAGCAGCCATACCCGGACTAGCGGGGGGTACAATGAGCAGTTCTTC CASSHTRTSGGYNEQFF
NA TRBJ2-5 TRBV12-5 NA TGTGCTAGTGGGTGGGGGGTCGGAGAGACCCAGTACTTC CASGWGVGETQYF
NA TRBJ2-2 TRBV5-1 TRBD2 TGCGCCAGCAGCTTGCCGGGGGGGCTGAACACCGGGGAGCTGTTTTTT CASSLPGGLNTGELFF
NA TRBJ1-5 TRBV24-1 NA TGTGCCACCAGTGATTTGGACAGCAATCAGCCCCAGCATTTT CATSDLDSNQPQHF
NA TRBJ2-2 TRBV12-3/TRBV12-4 TRBD2 TGTGCCAGCACCTATAGCGGGGTGGGGGAGCTGTTTTTT CASTYSGVGELFF
once TRBJ2-3 TRBV7-9 TRBD2 TGTGCCAGCATCTCTCCTGGACTAGCGGGCACAGATACGCAGTATTTT CASISPGLAGTDTQYF
NA TRBJ2-1 TRBV2 TRBD2 TGTGCCAGCAGTGATTTGGCTAGCGGAGCCTACAATGAGCAGTTCTTC CASSDLASGAYNEQFF
NA TRBJ1-5 TRBV27 NA TGTGCCAGCCAGGTTACAGGGAGGGGAAGCAATCAGCCCCAGCATTTT CASQVTGRGSNQPQHF
few TRBJ2-2 TRBV19 NA TGTGCCAGTAGTATTAGCACCGGGGAGCTGTTTTTT CASSISTGELFF
NA TRBJ2-7 TRBV30 NA TGTGCCTGGAGTACCCCGCGAGGGGGCGCGGGGTACGAGCAGTACTTC CAWSTPRGGAGYEQYF
NA TRBJ2-3 TRBV7-9 NA TGTGCCAGCAGCCAGGGTATCTGGGCTTTT CASSQGIWAF
NA TRBJ2-3 TRBV7-3 TRBD2 TGTGCCAGCAGCTTACTTGGACTAGCGGGAGTTGCAGATACGCAGTATTTT CASSLLGLAGVADTQYF
NA TRBJ1-1 TRBV5-1 NA TGCGCCAGCAGCTGGGACGGAAGACTGAACACTGAAGCTTTCTTT CASSWDGRLNTEAFF
NA TRBJ2-1 TRBV5-4 NA TGTGCCAGCAGCTTGGAACTAGCAGGGAATGAGCAGTTCTTC CASSLELAGNEQFF
once TRBJ1-3 TRBV6-5 TRBD1 TGTGCCACCAAAGACCAGGGGGGTTCAGTAAACACCATATATTTT CATKDQGGSVNTIYF
NA TRBJ1-1 TRBV19 TRBD1 TGTGCCAGTAGTATCAGCAGAGGGTTCAGGGGGATGAACACTGAAGCTTTCTTT CASSISRGFRGMNTEAFF
once TRBJ2-5 TRBV5-1 NA TGCGCCAGCAGCCGTGACAGTCTAAACCAAGAGACCCAGTACTTC CASSRDSLNQETQYF
NA TRBJ2-1 TRBV2 NA TGTGCCAGCAGTGATGGAGAGCAGTTCTTC CASSDGEQFF
NA TRBJ1-2 TRBV5-1 NA TGCGCCAGCAGCACCGGACAGAGTTATGGCTACACCTTC CASSTGQSYGYTF
NA TRBJ1-4 TRBV5-8 TRBD1 TGTGCCAGCAGCCGCGGGACAGGGAGTGAAAAACTGTTTTTT CASSRGTGSEKLFF
NA TRBJ1-2 TRBV10-2 NA TGCGCCAGCAGTCACCAGGGAGCGCATGGCTACACCTTC CASSHQGAHGYTF
NA TRBJ2-5 TRBV4-2 TRBD2 TGTGCCAGCAGCCCCGGCGGGGGGATTCAAGAGACCCAGTACTTC CASSPGGGIQETQYF
NA TRBJ2-3 TRBV7-2 TRBD2 TGTGCCAGCAGCTTGTCCGGGACTAGCGGGACAGATACGCAGTATTTT CASSLSGTSGTDTQYF
once TRBJ1-5 TRBV28 NA TGTGCCGGGGCAGGGGGCAATCAGCCCCAGCATTTT CAGAGGNQPQHF
NA TRBJ2-1 TRBV11-2 NA TGTGCCAGCATCCAGCTGGGACAAGCTCCTTACAATGAGCAGTTCTTC CASIQLGQAPYNEQFF
NA TRBJ2-1 TRBV4-2 NA TGTGCCAGCAGCTCGCGGGAGACCGGGGGCCCCAATGAGCAGTTCTTC CASSSRETGGPNEQFF
NA TRBJ1-4 TRBV27 NA TGTGCCAGCAGTACCACAGGGAGGGCTAATGAAAAACTGTTTTTT CASSTTGRANEKLFF